This T cell receptor (beta chain) derives from a study of T cell clones after liver transplantation. Overall study context: Subjects received no induction therapy and standard immunosuppression until randomization at 12-24 months post-transplant. At least one year of complete immunosuppression withdrawal without enzymes over twice normal defined tolerance.

A word on this clone: Its specificity is unknown.

General study points: A significant post-transplant drop in circulating graft-donor-reactive CD4 TCRbeta sequences occurred in most of the 8 subjects.

This table comes from immunoSEQ multiplex PCR, and its TCRdb copy is limited to in-frame clones, with some not included. The sample has 40,000 to 65,000 clones; roughly 83% are singletons. The CDR3 loop spans 16 amino acids. Germline V gene lookup returns CDR1 MNHNY and CDR2 SVGAGI (reference sequence). The V and J ends lost 2 bases and 1 base respectively, with 14 bases between them. This TCR came from a human donor who received a liver transplant. The rearrangement uses TRBV6-6 and TRBJ1-2, with D perhaps TRBD1 (6 bases). Sequenced material: CD4+ T cells from blood, taken before liver transplant. The CDR3 DNA sequence: TGTGCCAGCAGTTACCCCACAGGGATTGGTAACTATGGCTACACCTTC. It translates to CASSYPTGIGNYGYTF.